Below are 31 T cell receptor beta chains sequenced from a single sample in a study of cytomegalovirus exposure and HLA in healthy donors. Primers: 60 Vbeta forward and 13 Jbeta reverse. TCRdb's table, derived via immunoSEQ multiplex PCR, lists solely in-frame clones and lacks some. The sample lists about 130,000 clones, approximately 73% occurring once. Sequences were obtained from PBMCs. These receptors all stem from a man aged 60-69 years in good health and CMV-seropositive.

CDR3 bases: TGTGCCAGTAGTGGATTTGACAGGAGCAATCAGCCCCAGCATTTT. It is translated as CASSGFDRSNQPQHF. V gene TRBV19 combines with J gene TRBJ1-5; D is perhaps TRBD1 (6 bases). Trimming took 5 bases from V and 1 from J, leaving 12 bases between them. The CDR3 has 15 amino acids. Germline assignment: CDR1 LNHDA and CDR2 SQIVND (reference sequence).

Concerning this clone itself: This sample includes further DNA sequences coding for the same CDR3. The chain uses TRBV5-1 and TRBJ1-2, with D tentatively TRBD1 (5 bases). Germline V gene lookup returns CDR1 SGHRS and CDR2 YFSETQ. The V end was cut by 0 bases, the J end by 3 bases, with 6 bases between. The CDR3 is made up of 13 amino acids. Here the CDR3 reads CASSLEGDYGYTF. CDR3 in DNA: TGCGCCAGCAGCTTGGAAGGGGACTATGGCTACACCTTC.

The V call is TRBV9, the J call TRBJ1-1; TRBD1 might be the D (6 bases). The CDR3 extends over 15 amino acids. V gave up 4 bases and J gave up 6 bases, with 19 bases separating them. Germline values: CDR1 SGDLS, CDR2 YYNGEE. The CDR3 DNA is TGTGCCAGCAGCCGAAGTGTTGGGGGCGACGCTGAAGCTTTCTTT. Protein: CASSRSVGGDAEAFF.

The V gene is TRBV5-1, the J gene TRBJ2-1, with D possibly TRBD2 on 5 matching bases. CDR1 SGHRS and CDR2 YFSETQ come from the germline V gene. V shed 6 bases and J shed 5 bases, with 12 bases lying between them. The CDR3 sequence is 13 residues long. CDR3 sequence: CASTEGADNEQFF. The DNA for the CDR3 is TGCGCCAGCACCGAGGGCGCCGACAATGAGCAGTTCTTC.

The chain's CDR3 is CASSLFTGNTEAFF. The CDR3 nucleotides read TGTGCCAGCAGCTTATTCACAGGGAACACTGAAGCTTTCTTT. The gene calls are TRBV7-9 and TRBJ1-1, with D perhaps matching TRBD1 (5 bases). V was pared by 2 bases and J by 1 base, with 8 bases between. This CDR3 spans 14 amino acids. Per germline, CDR1 SEHNR and CDR2 FQNEAQ (reference sequence). Looking up the rest from reference TRBV7-9 and TRBJ1-1 gives the full variable domain: DTGVSQNPRHKITKRGQNVTFRCDPISEHNRLYWYRQTLGQGPEFLTYFQNEAQLEKSRLLSDRFSAERPKGSFSTLEIQRTEQGDSAMYLCASSLFTGNTEAFFGQGTRLTVV.

This clone appeared a few times. The J gene is TRBJ1-6, the V gene TRBV6-5, with 9 bases matching TRBD1. Germline V gene data show CDR1 as MNHEY and CDR2 as SVGAGI. The trim removed 8 bases at V and 7 bases at J, leaving 9 bases unmatched. There are 15 residues in the CDR3. CDR3 nucleotides: TGTGCCAGCGGGATCACCGGGACAGGGAATTCACCCCTCCACTTT. Protein sequence: CASGITGTGNSPLHF.

The chain combines TRBV9 with TRBJ2-2; 7 positions match TRBD2. Germline CDR1 is SGDLS and CDR2 is YYNGEE. V was pared by 0 bases and J by 1 base, with 3 bases of the junction left unmatched. This CDR3 is built from 16 residues. The CDR3 sequence: CASSVGLAENTGELFF. The DNA of the CDR3 is TGTGCCAGCAGCGTAGGACTAGCCGAGAACACCGGGGAGCTGTTTTTT.

A few counts support this clone. The chain's CDR3 is CASSFRDRGTGELFF. The CDR3 coding sequence is TGTGCCAGCAGCTTCCGGGACAGGGGCACCGGGGAGCTGTTTTTT. The genes are TRBV2 and TRBJ2-2, with TRBD1 matching 10 bases. The CDR3 sequence is 15 residues long. The germline CDR1 and CDR2 sequences are SNHLY and FYNNEI. The ends lost 6 bases at V and 4 bases at J; junction bases unmatched: 5.

This clone was seen more than once but under ten times. The CDR3 nucleotides read TGTGCCAGCAGCCCGGCCGGGACTCCCTACAATGAGCAGTTCTTC. Amino acid sequence: CASSPAGTPYNEQFF. This chain uses TRBV9 with TRBJ2-1, with D possibly TRBD2 on 6 matching bases. Trimming took off 4 bases at V and 2 bases at J, with 13 bases between the two ends. Germline V gene sequence: CDR1 SGDLS, CDR2 YYNGEE. CDR3 length: 15 residues. Variable domain in full (rest from reference TRBV9 and TRBJ2-1): DSGVTQTPKHLITATGQRVTLRCSPRSGDLSVYWYQQSLDQGLQFLIQYYNGEERAKGNILERFSAQQFPDLHSELNLSSLELGDSALYFCASSPAGTPYNEQFFGPGTRLTVL.

The chain couples TRBV11-2 to TRBJ2-1, with 7 nucleotides matching TRBD2. This CDR3 has 12 amino acids. Per germline, CDR1 SGHAT and CDR2 FQNNGV. J gave up 14 bases and V 1 base, and 5 bases lay outside the gene matches. The CDR3 DNA reads TGTGCCAGCAGCTTAGGAGCTAGCGGAGAGTTCTTC. This sequence encodes CASSLGASGEFF.

This CDR3 reads CASSVTGTGSYEQYF. CDR3 sequence (DNA): TGTGCCAGCAGCGTAACCGGGACAGGGTCCTACGAGCAGTACTTC. J is TRBJ2-7 and V is TRBV9; TRBD1 matches at 9 bases. The CDR3 length is 15 residues. The V and J ends lost 1 base and 1 base, in that order; junction bases with no gene match: 3. The germline gives CDR1 SGDLS, CDR2 YYNGEE.

This chain links TRBV28 with TRBJ2-1, with D maybe TRBD1 (6 bases). This CDR3 has 15 residues. CDR1 is MDHEN, CDR2 SYDVKM, per germline. Deletions cut 6 bases from V and 4 bases from J, with 16 bases between. The CDR3 nucleotides are TGTGCCAGCAGACCCTCGACAGGATGGTACAATGAGCAGTTCTTC. Encoded protein: CASRPSTGWYNEQFF.

This clone came up a few times. The chain combines TRBV5-6 with TRBJ2-4, with 8 nucleotides matching TRBD2. The CDR3 is 16 residues long. The V and J ends lost 1 base and 5 bases, in that order; junction bases with no gene match: 8. Germline CDR1 and CDR2: SGHDT and YYEEEE. The DNA for the CDR3 is TGTGCCAGCAGCTTGTGGGGGACTAGAAGGGAAAACATTCAGTACTTC. Translated: CASSLWGTRRENIQYF.

This rearrangement joins TRBV5-1 to TRBJ2-3; D call uncertain. The CDR3 extends over 12 amino acids. Germline V gives CDR1 SGHRS, CDR2 YFSETQ. Trimming pared 2 bases from V and 2 bases from J, leaving 3 bases between. The CDR3 DNA sequence: TGCGCCAGCAGCTTTCTCACAGATACGCAGTATTTT. As protein: CASSFLTDTQYF.

The chain combines TRBV7-3 with TRBJ2-3, with 8 nucleotides matching TRBD2. Germline loops: CDR1 SGHTA, CDR2 FQGTGA. The CDR3 runs 13 residues. Trimming cost V 4 bases and J 11 bases; bases outside gene matches: 8. CDR3 DNA sequence: TGTGCCAGCAGCTCTGTAGCGGGGTATAGGCAGTATTTT. Translated, it gives CASSSVAGYRQYF.

V and J are TRBV5-1 and TRBJ2-2, with D possibly being TRBD1 (5 bases). This CDR3 spans 13 amino acids. Germline CDR1 and CDR2: SGHRS and YFSETQ. V was trimmed by 0 bases and J by 6 bases, leaving 6 bases between them. In DNA form, the CDR3 reads TGCGCCAGCAGCTTGGGCAGGGCCGGGGAGCTGTTTTTT. Translation: CASSLGRAGELFF.

The V gene is TRBV29-1, the J gene TRBJ1-2; no definite D call. Germline V lookup: CDR1 SQVTM, CDR2 ANQGSEA. V lost 2 bases to trimming and J lost 8 bases, with 3 bases between them. The CDR3 loop spans 9 amino acids. The CDR3 bases are TGCAGCGTTGAATCGGGCTACACCTTC. Its protein is CSVESGYTF.

The V call is TRBV5-1, the J call TRBJ2-2; 9 nucleotides match TRBD1. Looked up from germline, CDR1 is SGHRS and CDR2 is YFSETQ. The V segment lost 4 bases and the J segment 5 bases; nucleotides outside the gene matches: 12. The CDR3 extends over 17 amino acids. CDR3 nucleotide sequence: TGCGCCAGCAGCAAAGTCCGGACAGGGGATCTAACCGGGGAGCTGTTTTTT. Translating gives CASSKVRTGDLTGELFF.

This chain connects TRBV2 to TRBJ2-7; a possible D gene is TRBD2 (5 bases). The CDR3 contains 14 residues. V was trimmed by 6 bases and J by 7 bases, leaving 19 bases between them. From germline, CDR1 is SNHLY and CDR2 FYNNEI. CDR3 sequence: CASRPALMGREQYF. The CDR3 coding sequence is TGTGCCAGCAGACCCGCTCTTATGGGGAGAGAGCAGTACTTC.

The V call is TRBV27, the J call TRBJ2-7, with D maybe TRBD2 (7 bases). V was cut by 1 base and J by 6 bases, with 10 bases left in between. Germline V gene lookup returns CDR1 MNHEY and CDR2 SMNVEV (reference sequence). The CDR3 sequence is 13 residues long. CDR3: CASSLWGGREQYF. The CDR3 nucleotides read TGTGCCAGCAGTTTATGGGGGGGGCGCGAGCAGTACTTC.

This clone was detected once. This chain connects TRBV10-3 to TRBJ1-1; perhaps TRBD1 as D (6 bases). Per germline, CDR1 ENHRY and CDR2 SYGVKD. With 0 bases removed from V and 1 base from J, the gap between germline ends came to 12 bases. The CDR3 runs to 16 residues. The CDR3 region is CAISESGGLSNTEAFF. CDR3 bases: TGTGCCATCAGTGAGTCGGGGGGGCTTTCGAACACTGAAGCTTTCTTT.

CDR3 residues: CASSLNQVNYGYTF. As DNA, the CDR3 is TGCGCCAGCAGCTTAAATCAGGTTAACTATGGCTACACCTTC. The chain uses TRBV5-1 and TRBJ1-2; D is uncertain. From germline, CDR1 is SGHRS and CDR2 YFSETQ. V lost 2 bases and J 1 base, leaving 9 bases between the germline ends. The CDR3 is 14 amino acids.

The chain uses TRBV7-2 and TRBJ2-5; D gene uncertain. The V end was cut by 5 bases, the J end by 5 bases, with 12 bases between. Per germline, CDR1 SGHTA and CDR2 FQGNSA. The CDR3 is 13 residues long. CDR3 sequence (DNA): TGTGCCAGCAGCAGACCCTGGGCGGAGACCCAGTACTTC. Translating it yields CASSRPWAETQYF. Full variable domain (outside the CDR3, taken from reference TRBV7-2 and TRBJ2-5): GAGVSQSPSNKVTEKGKDVELRCDPISGHTALYWYRQSLGQGLEFLIYFQGNSAPDKSGLPSDRFSAERTGGSVSTLTIQRTQQEDSAVYLCASSRPWAETQYFGPGTRLLVL.

The chain carries TRBV9 and TRBJ2-7; tentatively, D is TRBD1 (6 bases). CDR1 SGDLS and CDR2 YYNGEE come from the germline V gene. V lost 3 bases and J lost 5, with 12 bases in between. The length of the CDR3 is 13 residues. The CDR3 nucleotides read TGTGCCAGCAGCGCACAGGGTACAAACGAGCAGTACTTC. The encoded protein is CASSAQGTNEQYF.

The V and J genes are TRBV11-2 and TRBJ1-2, with 8 bases fitting TRBD1. V shed 2 bases and J 5 bases; nucleotides not matched to a gene: 10. The CDR3 extends over 16 amino acids. Germline CDR1 SGHAT, CDR2 FQNNGV. The CDR3 bases are TGTGCCAGCAGCTTACCAGGGGGCTCAGTCGGGTATGGCTACACCTTC. It yields the protein CASSLPGGSVGYGYTF.

The V gene is TRBV6-1, the J gene TRBJ1-3; no clear D gene. There are 14 residues in the CDR3. Germline CDR1 reads MNHNS; CDR2 reads SASEGT. With 3 bases removed from V and 2 bases from J, the gap between germline ends came to 8 bases. The CDR3 loop is CASSDSGTGNTIYF. CDR3 DNA sequence: TGTGCCAGCAGTGATTCGGGTACTGGAAACACCATATATTTT.

J is TRBJ1-1 and V is TRBV5-5, with TRBD1 matching 7 bases. The CDR3 spans 13 residues. J was trimmed by 7 bases and V by 1 base; bases with no gene match: 4. Germline V lookup: CDR1 SGHKS, CDR2 YYEKEE (reference sequence). This chain's CDR3 is CASSLQGDGEAFF. In DNA form, the CDR3 reads TGTGCCAGCAGCTTGCAGGGGGACGGTGAAGCTTTCTTT.

The CDR3 is CASSLGTSLTGELFF. The DNA of the CDR3 is TGTGCCAGCAGCTTAGGGACTAGCCTAACCGGGGAGCTGTTTTTT. J is TRBJ2-2 and V is TRBV7-9; TRBD2 matches 8 bases. This CDR3 has 15 residues. CDR1 SEHNR and CDR2 FQNEAQ come from the germline V gene (reference sequence). The V gene end was trimmed by 1 base and the J gene end by 5 bases; junction bases not matched to a gene: 3.

The V and J genes are TRBV7-2 and TRBJ1-1; D not resolved. This CDR3 comprises 15 residues. Trimming cost V 5 bases and J 4 bases, with 17 bases left between them. Germline V gene lookup returns CDR1 SGHTA and CDR2 FQGNSA. The CDR3 DNA follows: TGTGCCAGCAGCCCCATAGGGAGGTGGACCACTGAAGCTTTCTTT. Translated, it gives CASSPIGRWTTEAFF.

V and J are TRBV7-8 and TRBJ1-6, with 7 nucleotides matching TRBD1. CDR3 length equals 14 residues. The germline CDR1 and CDR2 sequences are SGHVS and FQNEAQ. J was trimmed by 9 bases and V by 5 bases; bases with no gene match: 7. The CDR3 is CASSPDRIGSPLHF. CDR3 DNA sequence: TGTGCCAGCAGCCCGGACAGGATTGGTTCACCCCTCCACTTT.

The chain employs TRBV11-3 and TRBJ2-3; D gene uncertain. V gave up 5 bases and J gave up 0 bases, with 12 bases separating them. This CDR3 comprises 15 residues. From germline, CDR1 is SGHNT and CDR2 YENEEA. Written as DNA, the CDR3 is TGTGCCAGCAGCCTCCGTGATACTAGCACAGATACGCAGTATTTT. Amino acid sequence: CASSLRDTSTDTQYF.